A selection of T cell receptor beta chains follows, all from one sample in a study of T cell responses to AZD1222 COVID-19 vaccine. TCRdb keeps only in-frame clones here, not all; method: immunoSEQ multiplex PCR. The top ten hold 5.5% to 7.5% of the sample, which has about 120,000 clones, around 88% seen once. Sequencing used peripheral blood, obtained 28 days after the second AZD1222 dose. The receptor source for this set is an adult who received the AZD1222 COVID-19 vaccine. CDR3s include the opening cysteine and the closing phenylalanine or tryptophan. A D gene is named only where the DNA matches it firmly. Clone size is stated in some rows and not others, as once, few, many or a class when expanded.

D gene: -; V gene: TRBV7-2; J gene: TRBJ2-1; clone size: few; CDR3 DNA: TGTGCCAGCAGCTTAGCGCTTGGGGGGGCAGGTGAGCAGTTCTTC; CDR3 protein: CASSLALGGAGEQFF
D gene: -; V gene: TRBV7-2; J gene: TRBJ1-2; clone size: -; CDR3 DNA: TGTGCCAGCAGCTTAGATGGGGGTTCCTATGGCTACACCTTC; CDR3 protein: CASSLDGGSYGYTF
D gene: TRBD1; V gene: TRBV5-1; J gene: TRBJ2-2; clone size: -; CDR3 DNA: TGCGCCAGCAGCCCCAGCAGGACAGGGGAACCCGGGGAGCTGTTTTTT; CDR3 protein: CASSPSRTGEPGELFF
D gene: -; V gene: TRBV6-6; J gene: TRBJ1-6; clone size: -; CDR3 DNA: TGTGCCAGCAGTTACTCTGATTCACCCCTCCACTTT; CDR3 protein: CASSYSDSPLHF
D gene: -; V gene: TRBV4-2; J gene: TRBJ1-1; clone size: -; CDR3 DNA: TGTGCCAGCAGCCAAGATCAGCGATGGGGGCGGAATGAAGCTTTCTTT; CDR3 protein: CASSQDQRWGRNEAFF
D gene: -; V gene: TRBV28; J gene: TRBJ1-4; clone size: -; CDR3 DNA: TGTGCCAGCAGTTTGTCAGGGTCATGGGAAGAACTGTTTTTT; CDR3 protein: CASSLSGSWEELFF
D gene: -; V gene: TRBV2; J gene: TRBJ1-6; clone size: -; CDR3 DNA: TGTGCCAGCAAAATTTCTACAGGTTCACCCCTCCACTTT; CDR3 protein: CASKISTGSPLHF
D gene: -; V gene: TRBV27; J gene: TRBJ2-1; clone size: -; CDR3 DNA: TGTGCCAGCAGTTTATGGGACGGGTACAATGAGCAGTTCTTC; CDR3 protein: CASSLWDGYNEQFF
D gene: -; V gene: TRBV5-8; J gene: TRBJ1-1; clone size: few; CDR3 DNA: TGTGCCAGCAGCTTGTGGCAGCCGAACACTGAAGCTTTCTTT; CDR3 protein: CASSLWQPNTEAFF
D gene: TRBD1; V gene: TRBV29-1; J gene: TRBJ2-5; clone size: -; CDR3 DNA: TGCAGCCTCCAGGGGGTAGGAGAGACCCAGTACTTC; CDR3 protein: CSLQGVGETQYF
D gene: TRBD1; V gene: TRBV6-6; J gene: TRBJ1-3; clone size: -; CDR3 DNA: TGTGCCAGCAGATTGGGACAGGGTGGAAACACCATATATTTT; CDR3 protein: CASRLGQGGNTIYF
D gene: TRBD2; V gene: TRBV19; J gene: TRBJ2-1; clone size: -; CDR3 DNA: TGTGCCAGTAGTATAACCTCGACTAGCCAAGGTACGTTCGTGCAGTTCTTC; CDR3 protein: CASSITSTSQGTFVQFF
D gene: -; V gene: TRBV28; J gene: TRBJ1-2; clone size: -; CDR3 DNA: TGTGCCAGCAGTCAGAGGTCAGTGCACTATGGCTACACCTTC; CDR3 protein: CASSQRSVHYGYTF
D gene: -; V gene: TRBV11-3; J gene: TRBJ2-5; clone size: once; CDR3 DNA: TGTGCCAGCAGCCGCAGAACAGGGCAGCAAGAGACCCAGTACTTC; CDR3 protein: CASSRRTGQQETQYF
D gene: -; V gene: TRBV6-1; J gene: TRBJ2-7; clone size: -; CDR3 DNA: TGTGCCAGCAGTGAGTGGCATTGGAACGAGCAGTACTTC; CDR3 protein: CASSEWHWNEQYF
D gene: TRBD1; V gene: TRBV19; J gene: TRBJ1-2; clone size: -; CDR3 DNA: TGTGCCAGTAGTATAGCATCGGGGGACAGCTATGGCTACACCTTC; CDR3 protein: CASSIASGDSYGYTF
D gene: -; V gene: TRBV5-1; J gene: TRBJ2-6; clone size: once; CDR3 DNA: TGCGCCAGCAGCTTGTCTGGGGCCAACGTCCTGACTTTC; CDR3 protein: CASSLSGANVLTF
D gene: TRBD1; V gene: TRBV30; J gene: TRBJ1-1; clone size: -; CDR3 DNA: TGTGCCTGGATCAACGGGACAGGAGAAGCTTTCTTT; CDR3 protein: CAWINGTGEAFF
D gene: -; V gene: TRBV4-2; J gene: TRBJ2-3; clone size: -; CDR3 DNA: TGTGCCAGCAGCCAAGACCCCCTCGGCACAGATACGCAGTATTTT; CDR3 protein: CASSQDPLGTDTQYF
D gene: -; V gene: TRBV11-3; J gene: TRBJ1-4; clone size: -; CDR3 DNA: TGTGCCAGCAGCTTAGTCGTGGACAGAACCACTAATGAAAAACTGTTTTTT; CDR3 protein: CASSLVVDRTTNEKLFF
D gene: TRBD2; V gene: TRBV7-2; J gene: TRBJ2-5; clone size: -; CDR3 DNA: TGTGCCAGCAGCTTATGGGAGGGAGAGACCCAGTACTTC; CDR3 protein: CASSLWEGETQYF
D gene: -; V gene: TRBV4-3; J gene: TRBJ1-4; clone size: -; CDR3 DNA: TGCGCCAGCAGACGGGGAAATGAAAAACTGTTTTTT; CDR3 protein: CASRRGNEKLFF
D gene: -; V gene: TRBV6-5; J gene: TRBJ1-4; clone size: -; CDR3 DNA: TGTGCCAGCAGTTACTCCCCTGGGCACGAAAAACTGTTTTTT; CDR3 protein: CASSYSPGHEKLFF
D gene: -; V gene: TRBV15; J gene: TRBJ1-3; clone size: once; CDR3 DNA: TGTGCCACCAGGGTGAGTTCCGGAAACACCATATATTTT; CDR3 protein: CATRVSSGNTIYF
D gene: -; V gene: TRBV7-7; J gene: TRBJ2-7; clone size: few; CDR3 DNA: TGTGCTAGCAGCTTAGCGGCAGGAGGATCCTACGAGCAGTACTTC; CDR3 protein: CASSLAAGGSYEQYF
D gene: -; V gene: TRBV2; J gene: TRBJ1-1; clone size: -; CDR3 DNA: TGTGCCAGCAGTGAAGCGCTCGGGGGGAAAGCTTTCTTT; CDR3 protein: CASSEALGGKAFF
D gene: -; V gene: TRBV14; J gene: TRBJ1-1; clone size: -; CDR3 DNA: TGTGCCAGCAGCCAAGTCGGCAGAAAGAACACTGAAGCTTTCTTT; CDR3 protein: CASSQVGRKNTEAFF
D gene: -; V gene: TRBV5-4; J gene: TRBJ1-6; clone size: once; CDR3 DNA: TGTGCCAGCAGCTTCGGGACCGGTAATTCACCCCTCCACTTT; CDR3 protein: CASSFGTGNSPLHF
D gene: -; V gene: TRBV19; J gene: TRBJ1-2; clone size: -; CDR3 DNA: TGTGCCAGTAGTGCGAGCTATGGCTACACCTTC; CDR3 protein: CASSASYGYTF
D gene: -; V gene: TRBV4-1; J gene: TRBJ2-2; clone size: -; CDR3 DNA: TGCGCCAGCAGCCAAGGCAGCGGCGGGGGGGAGCTGTTTTTT; CDR3 protein: CASSQGSGGGELFF
D gene: -; V gene: TRBV18; J gene: TRBJ1-4; clone size: once; CDR3 DNA: TGTGCCAGCTCCCGGGCAGGGACTAATGAAAAACTGTTTTTT; CDR3 protein: CASSRAGTNEKLFF
D gene: -; V gene: TRBV6-5; J gene: TRBJ2-1; clone size: -; CDR3 DNA: TGTGCCAGCAGTTCATCCGGTACATCCTACAATGAGCAGTTCTTC; CDR3 protein: CASSSSGTSYNEQFF
D gene: -; V gene: TRBV12-3/TRBV12-4; J gene: TRBJ1-6; clone size: -; CDR3 DNA: TGTGCCAGCAGGGACCTTCCAGGTTCACCCCTCCACTTT; CDR3 protein: CASRDLPGSPLHF
D gene: -; V gene: TRBV7-2; J gene: TRBJ2-7; clone size: -; CDR3 DNA: TGTGCCAGCAGCTCCCAACCGCGGGGCGCCTACGAGCAGTACTTC; CDR3 protein: CASSSQPRGAYEQYF
D gene: -; V gene: TRBV7-2; J gene: TRBJ1-2; clone size: -; CDR3 DNA: TGTGCCAGCAGCATTCAGGCACGCACGACTAACTATGGCTACACCTTC; CDR3 protein: CASSIQARTTNYGYTF
D gene: TRBD1; V gene: TRBV12-3/TRBV12-4; J gene: TRBJ1-1; clone size: -; CDR3 DNA: TGTGCCAGCAGCCTCCTAGGACAGGCTGAAGCTTTCTTT; CDR3 protein: CASSLLGQAEAFF
D gene: TRBD1; V gene: TRBV5-1; J gene: TRBJ1-1; clone size: once; CDR3 DNA: TGCGCCAGCAGCTTGGCAGGGGGAGGAACTGAAGCTTTCTTT; CDR3 protein: CASSLAGGGTEAFF
D gene: TRBD1; V gene: TRBV7-9; J gene: TRBJ1-1; clone size: -; CDR3 DNA: TGTGCCAGCAGCTCCAGGACAGGGTGGACCACTGAAGCTTTCTTT; CDR3 protein: CASSSRTGWTTEAFF
D gene: -; V gene: TRBV27; J gene: TRBJ1-3; clone size: -; CDR3 DNA: TGTGCCAGCAGCCAAAGACATCCTCAAATACTCAGCTCTGGAAACACCATATATTTT; CDR3 protein: CASSQRHPQILSSGNTIYF
D gene: -; V gene: TRBV6-5; J gene: TRBJ1-2; clone size: -; CDR3 DNA: TGTGCCAGCAGGATAAACAACGGGGCGGACTATGGCTACACCTTC; CDR3 protein: CASRINNGADYGYTF
D gene: -; V gene: TRBV19; J gene: TRBJ1-3; clone size: -; CDR3 DNA: TGTGCCAGCTGGACCAACTCTGGAAACACCATATATTTT; CDR3 protein: CASWTNSGNTIYF
D gene: -; V gene: TRBV5-1; J gene: TRBJ1-6; clone size: -; CDR3 DNA: TGCGCCAGCAGCAACGCGGACAATTCACCCCTCCACTTT; CDR3 protein: CASSNADNSPLHF
D gene: TRBD1; V gene: TRBV5-6; J gene: TRBJ1-2; clone size: -; CDR3 DNA: TGTGCCAGCAGCTTGGGACAGGGACTCTATGGCTACACCTTC; CDR3 protein: CASSLGQGLYGYTF
D gene: -; V gene: TRBV18; J gene: TRBJ1-6; clone size: -; CDR3 DNA: TGTGCCAGCTCACCGGGGACCTCCTATAATTCACCCCTCCACTTT; CDR3 protein: CASSPGTSYNSPLHF
D gene: -; V gene: TRBV4-3; J gene: TRBJ1-4; clone size: -; CDR3 DNA: TGCGCCAGCAGCCAGGCTAATAGTGAAAAACTGTTTTTT; CDR3 protein: CASSQANSEKLFF
D gene: TRBD1; V gene: TRBV5-5; J gene: TRBJ1-5; clone size: -; CDR3 DNA: TGTGCCAGCAGCTCCCTCCAGGGGGGCAATCAGCCCCAGCATTTT; CDR3 protein: CASSSLQGGNQPQHF